The next 5 T cell receptor beta chains were all read from a single sample in a study of T cells in Graves' hyperthyroidism and ophthalmopathy. From RNA transcripts, TCR beta CDR3 regions were amplified. Initially, a first-round RT-PCR of the TCR CDR3 employed the HTBI primer set. MiXCR, run by TCRdb on the multiplex PCR reads, gives a single entry per CDR3 protein. Of about 640,000 distinct CDR3 sequences listed, around 21% are singletons. Sequenced input: blood. These receptors were obtained from a man between 25 and 39 years old with Graves' ophthalmopathy.

This clonotype was observed a handful of times. The chain joins TRBV24-1 to TRBJ2-7; D possibly corresponds to TRBD2 (6 bases). This CDR3 has 13 amino acids. The germline CDR1 and CDR2 sequences are KGHDR and SFDVKD. Trimming removed 3 bases from V and 6 bases from J, with 11 bases in between. Here the CDR3 DNA reads TGTGCCACCAGTGATCAGGGAGGTGGCGAGCAGTACTTC. It codes for CATSDQGGGEQYF.

This clonotype was found a few times. The V gene is TRBV24-1, the J gene TRBJ2-3, with 11 bases matching TRBD2. Germline values: CDR1 KGHDR, CDR2 SFDVKD. CDR3 size: 16 residues. J lost 2 bases, V lost 7 bases, and 7 bases had no gene match. The CDR3 spells CATSFPGLAVTDTQYF. Written as DNA, the CDR3 is TGTGCCACCAGCTTCCCGGGACTAGCGGTCACAGATACGCAGTATTTT.

At least ten counts were recorded for this clonotype. The CDR3: CSARDLYGTGGGYTF. The CDR3 DNA follows: TGCAGTGCTAGAGATCTCTATGGGACAGGAGGGGGCTACACCTTC. V is TRBV20-1 and J is TRBJ1-2, with 8 bases fitting TRBD1. With 0 bases clipped from V and 8 bases from J, the junction kept 11 bases outside the gene matches. The length of the CDR3 is 15 residues. Looked up from germline, CDR1 is DFQATT and CDR2 is SNEGSKA (reference sequence).

The chain combines TRBV29-1 with TRBJ2-4; D gene unclear. The germline V gene has CDR1 SQVTM and CDR2 ANQGSEA. CDR3 length equals 15 residues. V gave up 7 bases and J gave up 0 bases, with 16 bases separating them. In nucleotides, the CDR3 is TGCAGCGCCCGTTCCGCAGTCAAAGCCAAAAACATTCAGTACTTC. This encodes CSARSAVKAKNIQYF.

This clonotype occurred a few times. The gene calls are TRBV9 and TRBJ1-1; D not certain. The V gene's germline CDR1 is SGDLS and CDR2 YYNGEE. The ends were cut back, 0 bases at V and 0 bases at J, with 12 bases in the middle. This CDR3 region has 16 residues. This chain's CDR3 is CASSVGVGALNTEAFF. DNA for the CDR3: TGTGCCAGCAGCGTAGGGGTCGGAGCCTTGAACACTGAAGCTTTCTTT. The complete variable domain, with remaining parts taken from reference TRBV9 and TRBJ1-1, reads DSGVTQTPKHLITATGQRVTLRCSPRSGDLSVYWYQQSLDQGLQFLIQYYNGEERAKGNILERFSAQQFPDLHSELNLSSLELGDSALYFCASSVGVGALNTEAFFGQGTRLTVV.